The 12 T cell receptor beta chains below were found in one sample sequenced in a study of CD8 T cells in Susac syndrome. An amount of RNA that ranged from 0.5 to 1 ug was reverse transcribed with random hexamers. TCRdb re-analysed the immunoSEQ multiplex PCR reads in MiXCR, keeping a single row per CDR3 protein. The table includes 150,000 or so distinct CDR3 sequences, about 90% detected once. Specimen: CD4+ T cells from PBMCs. The receptor source for this set is a human donor in good health.

This chain connects TRBV28 to TRBJ2-7; TRBD1 or TRBD2 may be the D gene (7 bases each). Per the germline V gene, CDR1 is MDHEN and CDR2 is SYDVKM. The CDR3 runs to 14 residues. The V and J ends lost 3 bases and 5 bases respectively, with 14 bases between them. CDR3: CASSFQGGVDEQYF. CDR3 nucleotide sequence: TGTGCCAGCAGTTTCCAGGGGGGGGTCGACGAGCAGTACTTC.

The J gene is TRBJ1-2, the V gene TRBV20-1; D ambiguous. From germline, CDR1 is DFQATT and CDR2 SNEGSKA (reference sequence). This CDR3 comprises 12 residues. Trimming stripped 6 bases from V and 2 bases from J, with 10 bases between. CDR3 amino acids: CSAHLGNYGYTF. Here the CDR3 DNA reads TGCAGTGCACATCTGGGAAACTATGGCTACACCTTC.

In its sample, this clonotype was seen a few times. The chain is built from TRBV13 and TRBJ2-7, with a tentative D call TRBD2 (5 bases). Germline CDR1 reads PRHDT; CDR2 reads FYEKMQ (reference sequence). The CDR3 spans 15 residues. V was pared by 6 bases and J by 1 base, with 16 bases between. The DNA of the CDR3 is TGTGCCAGCAGGTCCCTCCCGGACTCTTCCTACGAGCAGTACTTC. It yields the protein CASRSLPDSSYEQYF. The full variable domain, its missing parts supplied by reference TRBV13 and TRBJ2-7, is AAGVIQSPRHLIKEKRETATLKCYPIPRHDTVYWYQQGPGQDPQFLISFYEKMQSDKGSIPDRFSAQQFSDYHSELNMSSLELGDSALYFCASRSLPDSSYEQYFGPGTRLTVT.

The gene calls are TRBV4-1 and TRBJ2-3; tentative D call: TRBD1 (6 bases). There are 16 residues in the CDR3. The V end was cut by 3 bases, the J end by 4 bases, with 17 bases between. Germline V gene lookup returns CDR1 MGHRA and CDR2 YSYEKL. For the CDR3, the DNA is TGCGCCAGCAGCCACGTCGGAAGGGGGAAGCCAGATACGCAGTATTTT. It yields the protein CASSHVGRGKPDTQYF.

The chain carries TRBV15 and TRBJ2-1; D ambiguous. Trimming pared 3 bases from V and 1 base from J, leaving 4 bases between. Germline loops: CDR1 LNHNV, CDR2 YYDKDF (reference sequence). The CDR3 is made up of 13 amino acids. The CDR3 coding sequence is TGTGCCACCAGCAGGGGATCCTACAATGAGCAGTTCTTC. Translation: CATSRGSYNEQFF.

This clonotype was counted once. The chain has TRBV9 and TRBJ1-3, with 8 bases fitting TRBD1. J was trimmed by 3 bases and V by 0 bases; bases with no gene match: 5. CDR3 size: 16 residues. Germline V gene lookup returns CDR1 SGDLS and CDR2 YYNGEE. CDR3 residues: CASSVGGQGIGNTIYF. DNA for the CDR3: TGTGCCAGCAGCGTAGGAGGACAGGGCATTGGAAACACCATATATTTT.

Only one count was recorded for this clonotype. J is TRBJ2-7 and V is TRBV7-9; a weak D match, TRBD2 (6 bases). The germline V and J ends were trimmed by 0 bases and 4 bases, with 13 bases remaining between them. This CDR3 spans 15 amino acids. Germline V gene data show CDR1 as SEHNR and CDR2 as FQNEAQ (reference sequence). CDR3 region: CASSLAPGRGYEQYF. The CDR3 bases are TGTGCCAGCAGCTTAGCGCCCGGGAGAGGGTACGAGCAGTACTTC.

This chain joins TRBV3-1 and TRBJ2-7; D unresolved. The CDR3 extends over 12 amino acids. V was shortened by 0 bases and J by 12 bases, with 12 bases between the two germline ends. Germline V CDR1 and CDR2: LGHDT, YNNKEL (reference sequence). CDR3 region: CASSQDLRTAYF. In DNA form, the CDR3 reads TGTGCCAGCAGCCAAGATTTAAGGACGGCGTACTTC.

A single count supports this clonotype. A junction end diverges from the germline sequence, so it may reflect a read error. In DNA form, the CDR3 reads TGTGCCAGCAGTTCGACCCCTAGCCGTTTCCCCTTC. Translation gives CASSSTPSRFPF. The chain is built from TRBV6-2 or TRBV6-3 and TRBJ1-2; D is uncertain. CDR1 and CDR2 from the germline V gene are MNHEY and SVGEGT. The CDR3 totals 12 residues.

The chain recombines TRBV2 with TRBJ2-5, with 10 bases that match TRBD1. The junction had 6 bases not matched to a gene; V was cut back by 7 bases and J by 7 bases. The CDR3 contains 13 residues. CDR1 is SNHLY and CDR2 is FYNNEI in the germline V gene. For the CDR3, the DNA is TGTGCCAGCACCAGGACAGGGGGATGGACCCAGTACTTC. Translated: CASTRTGGWTQYF. The full variable domain, its missing parts supplied by reference TRBV2 and TRBJ2-5, is EPEVTQTPSHQVTQMGQEVILRCVPISNHLYFYWYRQILGQKVEFLVSFYNNEISEKSEIFDDQFSVERPDGSNFTLKIRSTKLEDSAMYFCASTRTGGWTQYFGPGTRLLVL.

The chain combines TRBV7-3 with TRBJ2-3; D not certain. The CDR3 sequence is 14 residues long. The V end was cut by 2 bases, the J end by 0 bases, with 6 bases between. The germline CDR1 and CDR2 sequences are SGHTA and FQGTGA. The CDR3: CASSLRGSTDTQYF. The CDR3 coding sequence is TGTGCCAGCAGCTTACGCGGCAGCACAGATACGCAGTATTTT.

This clonotype was detected a few times. The gene calls are TRBV3-1 and TRBJ2-7, with D tentatively TRBD2 (5 bases). Per the germline V gene, CDR1 is LGHDT and CDR2 is YNNKEL (reference sequence). The CDR3 length is 14 residues. The germline V and J ends were trimmed by 3 bases and 6 bases, with 15 bases remaining between them. CDR3 loop: CASSHETTPSEQYF. The CDR3 DNA sequence: TGTGCCAGCAGCCATGAGACTACTCCAAGCGAGCAGTACTTC.